A single sample is the source of the 30 T cell receptor beta chains below, sequenced in a study of response to subunit inactivated influenza vaccine. From the RT-PCR reads, TCRdb called clonotypes with MiXCR, one entry per CDR3 protein. The sample carries some 500,000 distinct CDR3 sequences, less than 30% recorded once. The sample consisted of CD4+ T cells sorted from PBMCs, taken 5 to 6 days after vaccination. These receptors were obtained from a man aged 50 or older who received an inactivated influenza vaccine.

J is TRBJ1-2 and V is TRBV6-6; TRBD1 is a possible D gene (6 bases). The V end lost 2 bases, the J end lost 7 bases, and 8 bases lay between the germline ends. CDR1 MNHNY and CDR2 SVGAGI come from the germline V gene (reference sequence). CDR3 length: 12 amino acids. The CDR3 loop is CASSYNRAGYTF. The CDR3 DNA is TGTGCCAGCAGTTACAACAGGGCTGGCTACACCTTC.

The chain uses TRBV11-2 and TRBJ2-1, with 8 bases matching TRBD2. CDR1 and CDR2 (germline): SGHAT, FQNNGV. V trimming: 5 bases; J trimming: 7 bases; junction bases outside the gene matches: 19. This CDR3 has 18 amino acids. Here the CDR3 DNA reads TGTGCCAGCAGCCTTGGGGCCCCTTGGCGGGAGGTGGAGAATGAGCAGTTCTTC. It is translated as CASSLGAPWREVENEQFF.

This clonotype turned up a few times. This chain links TRBV7-2 with TRBJ2-3; 8 nucleotides align to TRBD2. This CDR3 is built from 17 residues. From germline, CDR1 is SGHTA and CDR2 FQGNSA. Unmatched junction bases numbered 8, after V lost 3 bases and J lost 0 bases. In DNA form, the CDR3 reads TGTGCCAGCAGCTTTTTATCTAGCGGGTTTAGCACAGATACGCAGTATTTT. It translates to CASSFLSSGFSTDTQYF.

The rearrangement joins TRBV3-1 to TRBJ1-1, with D maybe TRBD1 (5 bases). This CDR3 is 15 amino acids long. Trimming left V 4 bases short and J 1 base short, with 13 bases between. Germline-derived CDR1 and CDR2 are LGHDT and YNNKEL (reference sequence). CDR3 nucleotides: TGTGCCAGCAGCCCCCGGACGGGGACGAACACTGAAGCTTTCTTT. It codes for CASSPRTGTNTEAFF.

The rearrangement links TRBV7-2 to TRBJ2-7; the D gene is possibly TRBD1 (6 bases). Germline lookup yields CDR1 SGHTA and CDR2 FQGNSA. Trimming took off 5 bases at V and 5 bases at J, with 13 bases between the two ends. This CDR3 is 13 amino acids long. CDR3 DNA sequence: TGTGCCAGCAGCACCGTACAGGGCCACGAGCAGTACTTC. This translates into CASSTVQGHEQYF.

V and J are TRBV4-3 and TRBJ1-5; no clear D gene. This CDR3 has 14 amino acids. V was trimmed by 0 bases and J by 7 bases, leaving 10 bases between them. Germline-derived CDR1 and CDR2 are LGHNA and YSLEER. CDR3 in amino acids: CASSQDTVGQPQHF. CDR3 bases: TGCGCCAGCAGCCAAGATACAGTTGGGCAGCCCCAGCATTTT.

In its sample, this clonotype was seen a few times. The V gene is TRBV15, the J gene TRBJ2-7, with D tentatively TRBD1 (6 bases). From germline, CDR1 is LNHNV and CDR2 YYDKDF (reference sequence). With 0 bases removed from V and 3 bases from J, the gap between germline ends came to 9 bases. The CDR3 loop spans 14 amino acids. The CDR3 DNA reads as TGTGCCACCAGCAGAGATGCAGGGGTCTACGAGCAGTACTTC. It encodes CATSRDAGVYEQYF.

This clonotype was detected a few times. The rearrangement uses TRBV29-1 and TRBJ2-2, with 7 bases that match TRBD1. After removal of 7 bases from V and 1 base from J, the junction contained 6 bases not matched to a gene. The CDR3 sequence is 14 residues long. Germline V gene data show CDR1 as SQVTM and CDR2 as ANQGSEA. The CDR3 DNA follows: TGCAGCGCAATGACAGGGATGAACACCGGGGAGCTGTTTTTT. The encoded protein is CSAMTGMNTGELFF.

This clonotype was seen a few times. This rearrangement joins TRBV5-1 to TRBJ2-1; perhaps TRBD2 as D (7 bases). V was cut by 6 bases and J by 0 bases, with 13 bases left in between. CDR1 and CDR2 from the germline V gene are SGHRS and YFSETQ. The CDR3 extends over 15 amino acids. CDR3 bases: TGCGCCAGCACCCGAGGGGGGGGCTCCTACAATGAGCAGTTCTTC. It is translated as CASTRGGGSYNEQFF.

The V and J genes are TRBV20-1 and TRBJ2-7; a weak D match, TRBD1 (6 bases). The germline CDR1 and CDR2 sequences are DFQATT and SNEGSKA (reference sequence). V was shortened by 6 bases and J by 2 bases, with 17 bases between the two germline ends. CDR3 length: 14 amino acids. The CDR3 sequence: CSAIDRQGTYEQYF. CDR3 coding DNA: TGCAGTGCAATTGATCGCCAGGGGACCTACGAGCAGTACTTC.

This clonotype was seen only a few times. The rearrangement joins TRBV6-1 to TRBJ2-2; D is possibly TRBD1 or TRBD2 (5 bases each). Germline V gene sequence: CDR1 MNHNS, CDR2 SASEGT. CDR3 length: 14 residues. V was pared by 6 bases and J by 6 bases, with 14 bases between. DNA of the CDR3: TGTGCCAGCAGGGGGGTTCCGGGCGCCGGGGAGCTGTTTTTT. Translated, it gives CASRGVPGAGELFF.

As concerns this clonotype: Mismatch with germline at one junction end may stem from a read error. The V call is TRBV7-2, the J call TRBJ2-1; unclear D gene. Germline-derived CDR1 and CDR2 are SGHTA and FQGNSA. The CDR3 extends over 12 amino acids. The CDR3 loop reads CASSLEAGERFF. Here the CDR3 DNA reads TGTGCCAGCAGCTTAGAAGCTGGTGAGCGGTTCTTC. The variable domain in full, completed from reference TRBV7-2 and TRBJ2-1, reads GAGVSQSPSNKVTEKGKDVELRCDPISGHTALYWYRQSLGQGLEFLIYFQGNSAPDKSGLPSDRFSAERTGGSVSTLTIQRTQQEDSAVYLCASSLEAGERFFGPGTRLTVL.

This clonotype has only one observation. This is likely a read error, given that the CDR3 carries no conserved phenylalanine or tryptophan at its end. The rearrangement joins TRBV29-1 to TRBJ2-1; 13 positions agree with TRBD2. V gave up 6 bases and J gave up 4 bases; unmatched junction bases: 6. Germline-derived CDR1 and CDR2 are SQVTM and ANQGSEA. The CDR3 consists of 15 residues. This chain's CDR3 is CSVPRLAGGYNEQFI. The CDR3 nucleotides read TGCAGCGTCCCCCGACTAGCGGGGGGATACAATGAGCAGTTCATC.

This clonotype was recorded at least ten times. The CDR3 sequence is CASSLVGQGLNNEQFF. CDR3 in DNA: TGTGCCAGCAGTTTAGTGGGACAGGGCCTCAACAATGAGCAGTTCTTC. The gene calls are TRBV12-3 or TRBV12-4 and TRBJ2-1; the match to TRBD1 covers 9 bases. The CDR3 runs to 16 residues. With 1 base clipped from V and 5 bases from J, the junction kept 6 bases outside the gene matches.

This clonotype was seen only a few times. The chain joins TRBV12-3 or TRBV12-4 to TRBJ2-3; 10 bases line up with TRBD1. J gave up 4 bases and V 7 bases, and 11 bases lay outside the gene matches. The length of the CDR3 is 16 residues. CDR3 DNA sequence: TGTGCCAGCATGGACGTCGGGACAGGGGATTCAGATACGCAGTATTTT. Its protein product is CASMDVGTGDSDTQYF.

The table lists this clonotype with many counts. This rearrangement joins TRBV20-1 to TRBJ2-7; 10 positions match TRBD1. Germline trimming cut 6 bases from V and 5 bases from J; bases unmatched to any gene: 10. Per the germline V gene, CDR1 is DFQATT and CDR2 is SNEGSKA (reference sequence). CDR3 length: 14 amino acids. The CDR3, as DNA: TGCAGTGCCCGTGCTTGGGACAGGGGCCACGAGCAGTACTTC. Translation: CSARAWDRGHEQYF.

Comments on this clonotype: The junction departs from the called germline gene at one end, perhaps through a read error. J is TRBJ1-2 and V is TRBV7-9; 8 bases are a match to TRBD1. The CDR3 length is 14 residues. Germline values: CDR1 SEHNR, CDR2 FQNEAQ (reference sequence). CDR3 in amino acids: CASSRGQGLGGYNF. The CDR3 bases are TGTGCCAGCAGCCGAGGACAGGGACTGGGTGGCTACAACTTC.

This clonotype was counted only a few times. The chain recombines TRBV10-3 with TRBJ2-7; maybe TRBD1 (6 bases). Per germline, CDR1 ENHRY and CDR2 SYGVKD. V was pared by 5 bases and J by 4 bases, with 9 bases between. The CDR3 contains 12 residues. CDR3 region: CAISLQGYEQYF. CDR3 sequence (DNA): TGTGCCATCAGTTTACAGGGTTACGAGCAGTACTTC.

The table lists this clonotype with a few counts. The chain has TRBV6-2 or TRBV6-3 and TRBJ2-1; TRBD2 matches 8 bases. V shed 10 bases and J 2 bases; nucleotides not matched to a gene: 10. This CDR3 has 15 amino acids. CDR1 and CDR2 from the germline V gene are MNHEY and SVGEGT. CDR3 sequence (DNA): TGTGCCACCACTATCAGCGGGGGCACCTACAATGAGCAGTTCTTC. Protein: CATTISGGTYNEQFF.

In its sample, this clonotype was seen a few times. CDR3 bases: TGCGCCAGCAGCCAAGCGGGGATAATAGATACGCAGTATTTT. Translated, it gives CASSQAGIIDTQYF. The V and J genes are TRBV4-1 and TRBJ2-3, with a weak D call TRBD2 (5 bases). The CDR3 is 14 amino acids. Germline V gives CDR1 MGHRA, CDR2 YSYEKL. V lost 1 base and J lost 5, with 10 bases in between.

Points on this clonotype: At one end the junction does not follow the germline gene, possibly because of a read error. This chain links TRBV15 with TRBJ2-7; D is perhaps TRBD1 (6 bases). The germline CDR1 and CDR2 sequences are LNHNV and YYDKDF (reference sequence). The CDR3 spans 13 residues. The CDR3 loop is CATSRDGKQGKTF. As DNA, the CDR3 is TGTGCCACCAGCAGAGATGGAAAACAGGGCAAGACCTTC.

CDR3 region: CASSETGTGELFF. DNA of the CDR3: TGTGCCAGCAGCGAGACAGGGACCGGGGAGCTGTTTTTT. The chain combines TRBV2 with TRBJ2-2; 7 bases agree with TRBD1. CDR3 length: 13 residues. CDR1 is SNHLY and CDR2 is FYNNEI in the germline V gene. V was clipped by 6 bases and J by 5 bases; unmatched bases: 3.

This clonotype was counted ten times or more. The rearrangement uses TRBV7-3 and TRBJ2-1, with TRBD1 matching 9 bases. Losses at the gene ends were 4 bases for V and 3 bases for J; bases not matched to a gene: 4. The germline gives CDR1 SGHTA, CDR2 FQGTGA. The CDR3 runs to 15 residues. CDR3 nucleotide sequence: TGTGCCAGCAGCTCCGGGACAGGGATCTACAATGAGCAGTTCTTC. This encodes CASSSGTGIYNEQFF.

This chain uses TRBV10-3 with TRBJ1-1, with D perhaps matching TRBD1 (6 bases). CDR3 length: 13 amino acids. V was cut by 0 bases and J by 5 bases, with 7 bases left in between. Germline V gene data show CDR1 as ENHRY and CDR2 as SYGVKD. The CDR3 loop reads CAISESRGTEAFF. The CDR3 DNA is TGTGCCATCAGTGAGTCTAGGGGGACTGAAGCTTTCTTT.

V gene TRBV25-1 combines with J gene TRBJ2-1; perhaps TRBD2 as D (5 bases). CDR1 and CDR2 (germline): MGHDK, SYGVNS. This CDR3 has 13 amino acids. The ends were cut back, 1 base at V and 11 bases at J, with 12 bases in the middle. CDR3: CASSESGTEKQFF. In nucleotides, the CDR3 is TGTGCCAGCAGTGAATCGGGAACGGAAAAGCAGTTCTTC.

The chain combines TRBV4-1 with TRBJ1-1; D is ambiguous. V was clipped by 2 bases and J by 5 bases, with 18 bases between them. The CDR3 has 16 amino acids. Germline V gene data show CDR1 as MGHRA and CDR2 as YSYEKL. For the CDR3, the DNA is TGCGCCAGCAGCCAACTCCTCATCCCTAAGGCAACTGAAGCTTTCTTT. Encoded protein: CASSQLLIPKATEAFF.

With respect to this clonotype: At one end the junction does not follow the germline gene, possibly because of a read error. This chain connects TRBV7-9 to TRBJ2-1; no clear D. Germline loops: CDR1 SEHNR, CDR2 FQNEAQ (reference sequence). This CDR3 is 13 amino acids long. This CDR3 is CASSLELGNEQLF. The CDR3 coding sequence is TGTGCCAGCAGCTTAGAACTGGGAAATGAGCAGCTCTTC.

This clonotype was recorded a few times. The chain carries TRBV5-6 and TRBJ2-1; either TRBD1 or TRBD2 may fit D (5 bases each). This CDR3 contains 16 residues. Germline V gene sequence: CDR1 SGHDT, CDR2 YYEEEE. V was trimmed by 1 base and J by 8 bases, leaving 19 bases between them. The CDR3 sequence is CASSLRSWGRGYEQFF. The CDR3 region has the DNA TGTGCCAGCAGCTTGCGAAGCTGGGGGAGAGGGTATGAGCAGTTCTTC.

The chain recombines TRBV5-6 with TRBJ2-7; 14 positions match TRBD2. Germline-derived CDR1 and CDR2 are SGHDT and YYEEEE. The J segment lost 6 bases and the V segment lost 0 bases, leaving 5 bases of the junction unmatched. The CDR3 loop spans 16 amino acids. CDR3 bases: TGTGCCAGCAGCTTGGGACTAGCGGGAGGGCTATCCGAGCAGTACTTC. This sequence encodes CASSLGLAGGLSEQYF.

In its sample, this clonotype was seen a few times. This sequence joins TRBV12-3 or TRBV12-4 and TRBJ2-7; tentative D call: TRBD1 (6 bases). CDR3 length: 14 amino acids. Trimming cost V 3 bases and J 5 bases, with 14 bases left between them. The DNA for the CDR3 is TGTGCCAGCAGTTTTGTACAGGGTAACGACGAGCAGTACTTC. Amino acid sequence: CASSFVQGNDEQYF.